Below are 17 T cell receptor beta chains sequenced from a single sample in a study of CD8 T cells in Susac syndrome. With random hexamers, roughly 0.45 to 1 ug RNA was reverse transcribed. TCRdb reprocessed the immunoSEQ multiplex PCR reads with MiXCR, giving one entry per CDR3 protein. This sample yields about 300,000 distinct CDR3 sequences, of which approximately 85% are seen a single time; around 0.22% belongs to the top ten. The sample consisted of CD8+ T cells from PBMCs. All receptors come from a human donor with multiple sclerosis.

The chain employs TRBV19 and TRBJ1-2; tentative D call: TRBD1 (5 bases). This CDR3 spans 13 amino acids. V was shortened by 3 bases and J by 6 bases, with 11 bases between the two germline ends. Germline V gene sequence: CDR1 LNHDA, CDR2 SQIVND (reference sequence). CDR3 sequence (DNA): TGTGCCAGTAGTATGATGGCAGGGAATGGCTACACCTTC. Protein: CASSMMAGNGYTF.

The genes are TRBV19 and TRBJ1-1; D uncertain. Germline loops: CDR1 LNHDA, CDR2 SQIVND (reference sequence). The CDR3 is 12 amino acids. V was pared by 8 bases and J by 3 bases, with 10 bases between. CDR3 sequence (DNA): TGTGCCAGTGTGGACGGATACACTGAAGCTTTCTTT. It is translated as CASVDGYTEAFF.

The chain has TRBV6-2 or TRBV6-3 and TRBJ1-2; D not resolved. V was cut by 5 bases and J by 7 bases, with 20 bases left in between. This CDR3 comprises 15 residues. The germline V gene has CDR1 MNHEY and CDR2 SVGEGT. Written as DNA, the CDR3 is TGTGCCAGCAGTCCGCCCGGGATCCTGGTACGTGGCTACACCTTC. It translates to CASSPPGILVRGYTF.

The chain carries TRBV18 and TRBJ1-5; weak D call: TRBD1 (5 bases). The CDR3 runs to 21 residues. Germline V CDR1 and CDR2: KGHSH, LQKENI. V was shortened by 4 bases and J by 0 bases, with 28 bases between the two germline ends. CDR3 bases: TGTGCCAGCTCACGGGGATTGGACAATCCCGATATTGAATATAGCAATCAGCCCCAGCATTTT. This encodes CASSRGLDNPDIEYSNQPQHF.

The chain couples TRBV4-1 to TRBJ2-3; TRBD2 agrees at 7 bases. This CDR3 contains 15 residues. With V trimmed by 3 bases and J by 2 bases, 5 bases remained unmatched. Germline V gene lookup returns CDR1 MGHRA and CDR2 YSYEKL. The CDR3, as DNA: TGCGCCAGCAGCCAGGAAGCGGGGATCACAGATACGCAGTATTTT. The encoded protein is CASSQEAGITDTQYF.

V usage is TRBV11-1 and J usage is TRBJ2-2; D ambiguous. Trimming cost V 3 bases and J 3 bases, with 8 bases left between them. CDR3 size: 14 residues. The V gene's germline CDR1 is SGHAT and CDR2 FQDESV (reference sequence). In nucleotides, the CDR3 is TGTGCCAGCAGCTTCCGTAGGGACACCGGGGAGCTGTTTTTT. Residues: CASSFRRDTGELFF.

In this sample, this clonotype turned up once. The rearrangement joins TRBV20-1 to TRBJ2-7, with 7 bases identical to TRBD1. Trimming at V came to 1 base and at J to 5 bases, leaving 14 bases not matched to a gene. The CDR3 length is 16 residues. The germline V gene encodes CDR1 DFQATT and CDR2 SNEGSKA (reference sequence). CDR3 in amino acids: CSARARVTGTAHEQYF. DNA for the CDR3: TGCAGTGCTAGAGCACGCGTAACGGGGACAGCCCACGAGCAGTACTTC.

The genes are TRBV30 and TRBJ2-3, with D possibly being TRBD2 (6 bases). The CDR3 contains 15 residues. The germline V and J ends were trimmed by 1 base and 5 bases, with 16 bases remaining between them. The germline V gene encodes CDR1 GTSNPN and CDR2 SVGIG (reference sequence). The CDR3 here is CAWSGGGSALDTQYF. The CDR3, as DNA: TGTGCCTGGAGTGGCGGAGGGTCGGCTTTAGATACGCAGTATTTT.

The chain combines TRBV7-9 with TRBJ1-3; TRBD1 agrees at 7 bases. V gave up 4 bases and J gave up 3 bases; unmatched junction bases: 15. The CDR3 is 18 amino acids. Germline lookup yields CDR1 SEHNR and CDR2 FQNEAQ (reference sequence). The CDR3 loop reads CASSSGGFVHTDGNTIYF. DNA for the CDR3: TGTGCCAGCAGCTCAGGGGGGTTTGTACACACCGATGGAAACACCATATATTTT.

The chain recombines TRBV6-2 or TRBV6-3 with TRBJ2-5, with 11 nucleotides matching TRBD2. V trimming: 2 bases; J trimming: 5 bases; junction bases outside the gene matches: 10. Germline-derived CDR1 and CDR2 are MNHEY and SVGEGT. There are 17 residues in the CDR3. Here the CDR3 reads CASSYSTSGRGGETQYF. The CDR3 nucleotides read TGTGCCAGCAGTTACAGTACTAGCGGGAGAGGAGGGGAGACCCAGTACTTC.

The chain is built from TRBV5-5 and TRBJ2-7, with 9 bases matching TRBD1. Trimming cost V 6 bases and J 7 bases; bases outside gene matches: 8. This CDR3 region has 13 residues. The germline V gene has CDR1 SGHKS and CDR2 YYEKEE (reference sequence). The CDR3 DNA reads as TGTGCCAGCAACCGGGACAGGGTGGATGAGCAGTACTTC. As protein: CASNRDRVDEQYF.

V and J are TRBV30 and TRBJ1-3; D is undetermined. Trimming shortened V by 3 bases and J by 2 bases, and 8 bases separated the two germline ends. Germline V lookup: CDR1 GTSNPN, CDR2 SVGIG (reference sequence). There are 13 residues in the CDR3. The CDR3: CAWRRQTGNTIYF. CDR3 in DNA: TGTGCCTGGAGACGGCAGACTGGAAACACCATATATTTT.

The chain employs TRBV27 and TRBJ2-1; TRBD2 matches 9 bases. The CDR3 covers 15 residues. The germline gives CDR1 MNHEY, CDR2 SMNVEV (reference sequence). The J segment lost 6 bases and the V segment lost 3 bases, leaving 6 bases of the junction unmatched. The CDR3 loop reads CASSFAGGLTNEQFF. In nucleotides, the CDR3 is TGTGCCAGCAGTTTTGCGGGAGGGCTCACCAATGAGCAGTTCTTC.

This rearrangement joins TRBV6-1 to TRBJ2-1, with 10 bases fitting TRBD2. Germline CDR1 is MNHNS and CDR2 is SASEGT. J lost 5 bases, V lost 5 bases, and 9 bases had no gene match. The CDR3 runs to 16 residues. Here the CDR3 DNA reads TGTGCCAGCAGTCTTTCTAGCGGGAGTTTCCACAATGAGCAGTTCTTC. It is translated as CASSLSSGSFHNEQFF.

The chain employs TRBV29-1 and TRBJ2-2; D gene uncertain. The CDR3 sequence is 13 residues long. V gave up 6 bases and J gave up 0 bases, with 8 bases separating them. Germline V gene data show CDR1 as SQVTM and CDR2 as ANQGSEA. The CDR3 DNA is TGCAGCGTCCACCTAGCGAACACCGGGGAGCTGTTTTTT. Its protein is CSVHLANTGELFF.

The chain joins TRBV30 to TRBJ2-7; unclear D gene. Trimming shortened V by 0 bases and J by 9 bases, and 9 bases separated the two germline ends. The CDR3 totals 11 residues. Germline CDR1 reads GTSNPN; CDR2 reads SVGIG (reference sequence). CDR3 loop: CAWSVKTGQYF. The CDR3 bases are TGTGCCTGGAGTGTAAAGACGGGGCAGTACTTC.

The gene calls are TRBV11-2 and TRBJ1-3; 7 bases map to TRBD1. Germline V gene sequence: CDR1 SGHAT, CDR2 FQNNGV. The J segment lost 3 bases and the V segment lost 5 bases, leaving 7 bases of the junction unmatched. This CDR3 has 15 residues. Here the CDR3 reads CASSPVTGIGNTIYF. DNA for the CDR3: TGTGCCAGCAGCCCGGTGACAGGGATTGGAAACACCATATATTTT.